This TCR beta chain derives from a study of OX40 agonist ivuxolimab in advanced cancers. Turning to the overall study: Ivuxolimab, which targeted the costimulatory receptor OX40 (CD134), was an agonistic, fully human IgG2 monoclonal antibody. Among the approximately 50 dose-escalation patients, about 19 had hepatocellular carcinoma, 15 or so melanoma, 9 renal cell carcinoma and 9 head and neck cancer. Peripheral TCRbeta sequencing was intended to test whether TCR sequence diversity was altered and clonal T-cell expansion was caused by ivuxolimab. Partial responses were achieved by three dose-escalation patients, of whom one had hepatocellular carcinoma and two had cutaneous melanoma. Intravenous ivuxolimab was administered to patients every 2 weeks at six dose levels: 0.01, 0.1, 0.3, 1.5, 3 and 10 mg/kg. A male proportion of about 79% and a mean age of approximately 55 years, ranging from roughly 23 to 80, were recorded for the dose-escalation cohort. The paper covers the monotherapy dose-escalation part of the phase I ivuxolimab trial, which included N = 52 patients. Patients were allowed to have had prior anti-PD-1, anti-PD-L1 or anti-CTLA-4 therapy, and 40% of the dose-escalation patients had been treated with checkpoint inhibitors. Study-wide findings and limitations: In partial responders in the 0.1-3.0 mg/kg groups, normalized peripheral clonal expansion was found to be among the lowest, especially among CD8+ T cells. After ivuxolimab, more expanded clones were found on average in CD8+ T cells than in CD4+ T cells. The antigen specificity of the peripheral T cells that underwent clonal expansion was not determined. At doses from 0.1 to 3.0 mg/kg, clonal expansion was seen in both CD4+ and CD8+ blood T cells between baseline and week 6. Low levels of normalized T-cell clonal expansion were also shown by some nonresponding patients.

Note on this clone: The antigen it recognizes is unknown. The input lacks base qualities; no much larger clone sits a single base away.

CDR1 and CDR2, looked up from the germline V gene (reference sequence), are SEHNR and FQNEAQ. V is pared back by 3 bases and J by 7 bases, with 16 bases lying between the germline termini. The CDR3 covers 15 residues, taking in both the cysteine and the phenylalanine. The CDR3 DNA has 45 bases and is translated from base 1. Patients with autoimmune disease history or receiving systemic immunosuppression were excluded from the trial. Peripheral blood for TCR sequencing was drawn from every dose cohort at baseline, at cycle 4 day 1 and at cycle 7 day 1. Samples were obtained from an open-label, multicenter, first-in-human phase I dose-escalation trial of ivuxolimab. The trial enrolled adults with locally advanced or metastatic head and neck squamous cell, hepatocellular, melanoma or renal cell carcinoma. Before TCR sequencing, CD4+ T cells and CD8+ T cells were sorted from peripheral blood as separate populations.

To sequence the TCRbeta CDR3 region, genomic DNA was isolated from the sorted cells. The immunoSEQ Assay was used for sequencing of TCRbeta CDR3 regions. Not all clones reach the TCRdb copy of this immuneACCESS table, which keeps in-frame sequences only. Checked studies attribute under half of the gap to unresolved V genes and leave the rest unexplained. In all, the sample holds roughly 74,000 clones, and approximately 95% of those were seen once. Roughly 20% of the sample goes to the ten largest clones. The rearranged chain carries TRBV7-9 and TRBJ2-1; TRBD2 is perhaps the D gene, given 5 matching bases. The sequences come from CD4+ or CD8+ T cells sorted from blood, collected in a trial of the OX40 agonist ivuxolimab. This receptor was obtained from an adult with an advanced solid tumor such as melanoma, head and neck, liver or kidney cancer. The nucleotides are TGTGCCAGCAGCTTCGACTACCCTGCGGAGAATGAGCAGTTCTTC. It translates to CASSFDYPAENEQFF.